This is a list of T cell receptor beta chains from one sample in a study of T cells in Graves' hyperthyroidism and ophthalmopathy. One entry per CDR3 protein results from TCRdb running MiXCR on the multiplex PCR reads. In the table there are around 300,000 distinct CDR3 sequences, approximately 13% of which are singletons. Sequences were obtained from blood. The origin of the receptors is a middle-aged woman with Graves' ophthalmopathy. CDR3s include the opening cysteine and the closing phenylalanine or tryptophan. D genes are given only for firm matches. The size entry is marked missing in some rows and otherwise reads once, few, many or a size class.

.	many	TRBV14	TRBJ1-1	TGTGCCAGCAGGGAATGGGGTAACACTGAAGCTTTCTTT	CASREWGNTEAFF
.	few	TRBV30	TRBJ1-5	TGTGCCTGGAGTGTAGCTAGGCCACAGCCCCAGCATTTT	CAWSVARPQPQHF
.	many	TRBV6-6	TRBJ1-2	TGTGCCAGCAGTTACGGGAACTGGGCAGGTGGCTACACCTTC	CASSYGNWAGGYTF
.	many	TRBV12-3/TRBV12-4	TRBJ1-2	TGTGCCAGCACTCCGGACCTAGAGTATGGCTACACCTTC	CASTPDLEYGYTF
.	many	TRBV28	TRBJ1-4	TGTGCCAGCCGGGCCGGCAGGGCGAGGGAAAAACTGTTTTTT	CASRAGRAREKLFF
TRBD2	.	TRBV12-3/TRBV12-4	TRBJ2-3	TGTGCCAGCAATCTAGCGGGGACTAGCGGGGCCGGCACAGATACGCAGTATTTT	CASNLAGTSGAGTDTQYF
TRBD1	few	TRBV19	TRBJ2-6	TGTGCCAGTAGCCCCGGTACAGGGGGGAGCTCTGGGGCCAACGTCCTGACTTTC	CASSPGTGGSSGANVLTF
.	few	TRBV24-1	TRBJ2-1	TGTGCCACCAGTGATTTGGTGGCGGTAAATGAGCAGTTCTTC	CATSDLVAVNEQFF
.	many	TRBV3-1	TRBJ2-1	TGTGCCAGCAGCCAAGAGGGGGGGCTCAATGAGCAGTTCTTC	CASSQEGGLNEQFF
.	many	TRBV6-6	TRBJ2-5	TGTGCCAGCAGTTACTCCCGGGCCAAAATCGACGTTTCGGAGACCCAGTACTTC	CASSYSRAKIDVSETQYF
.	many	TRBV6-2/TRBV6-3	TRBJ2-6	TGTGCCAGCACTCAAGGGGGCTCTGGGGCCAACGTCCTGACTTTC	CASTQGGSGANVLTF
TRBD1	few	TRBV6-1	TRBJ2-5	TGTGCCAGCAGTGAAGGCCAGGGGGTTCTGGAGACCCAGTACTTC	CASSEGQGVLETQYF
.	few	TRBV7-9	TRBJ1-1	TGTGCCAGCAGCTGGGGGGGACGGAACACTGAAGCTTTCTTT	CASSWGGRNTEAFF
.	many	TRBV20-1	TRBJ2-7	TGCAGTGCTAGGGAGCGTCCCGAACGGCCAAGCTCCTACGAGCAGTACTTC	CSARERPERPSSYEQYF
.	many	TRBV10-3	TRBJ2-7	TGTGCCATCAGTGAGTCCGTCACAGGGATATCCTACGAGCAGTACTTC	CAISESVTGISYEQYF
.	many	TRBV20-1	TRBJ2-7	TGCAGTGCTAGGGCCACCGGGTACGAGCAGTACTTC	CSARATGYEQYF
.	.	TRBV20-1	TRBJ2-1	TGCAGTGCCCTGACCGAGTTTGGGCTTTACAATGAGCAGTTCTTC	CSALTEFGLYNEQFF
TRBD2	many	TRBV5-1	TRBJ2-1	TGCGCCAGCAACCCCCTCGCGGGGGGGTCTGTTGAGCAGTTCTTC	CASNPLAGGSVEQFF
.	many	TRBV12-5	TRBJ2-2	TGTGCTAGTGGTTTGGTTCTCCAGGGACCCGGGGAGCTGTTTTTT	CASGLVLQGPGELFF
.	many	TRBV20-1	TRBJ2-3	TGCAGTGCTAGTGGTAGGCTAGCCCTCACAGATACGCAGTATTTT	CSASGRLALTDTQYF
.	few	TRBV18	TRBJ2-7	TGTGCCAGCTCACCTGGCAGGGCAACCTACGAGCAGTACTTC	CASSPGRATYEQYF
.	many	TRBV20-1	TRBJ2-1	TGCAGTGCTAGAAGACCTGAGGGGGTCGATGAGCAGTTCTTC	CSARRPEGVDEQFF
TRBD1	few	TRBV19	TRBJ2-1	TGTGCCAGTAGTGGTAGGGGGACAGGGAATTACAATGAGCAGTTCTTC	CASSGRGTGNYNEQFF
.	many	TRBV28	TRBJ1-5	TGTGCCAGCAGCGTGGAAGGGTTTAGCAATCAGCCCCAGCATTTT	CASSVEGFSNQPQHF
.	many	TRBV12-3/TRBV12-4	TRBJ1-6	TGTGCCAGCAACTCAGGGTTCTTATCACCCCTCCACTTT	CASNSGFLSPLHF
.	few	TRBV5-8	TRBJ1-2	TGTGCCAGCAGCCATGGCCCCTATGGCTACACCTTC	CASSHGPYGYTF
.	few	TRBV19	TRBJ2-5	TGTGCCAGTAGTTCCACACGAGAAGAGACCCAGTACTTC	CASSSTREETQYF
.	.	TRBV4-2	TRBJ1-5	TGTGCCAGCAGCCAAGGTGAGGGGCGTAGCAATCAGCCCCAGCATTTT	CASSQGEGRSNQPQHF
.	.	TRBV2	TRBJ1-5	TGTGCCAGCAGTGATCGCCAGGATAGCAATCAGCCCCAGCATTTT	CASSDRQDSNQPQHF
TRBD1	.	TRBV20-1	TRBJ1-1	TGCAGTGCATCTGACAGGGGGCGCGGCACTGAAGCTTTCTTT	CSASDRGRGTEAFF
.	many	TRBV7-2	TRBJ2-6	TGTGCCAGCAGCTCCTATATCTCTGGGGCCAACGTCCTGACTTTC	CASSSYISGANVLTF